The source of this TCR beta chain is a study of T cells in Graves' hyperthyroidism and ophthalmopathy. The CDR3 regions of TCR beta were amplified from RNA transcripts. RT-PCR in the first round (using the HTBI primer set) targeted the TCR CDR3. Using its own MiXCR run on the multiplex PCR reads, TCRdb lists one record per CDR3 protein. The table records around 580,000 distinct CDR3 sequences, just over 45% of them present only once. These patients, aged 18 to 65, had recently diagnosed hyperthyroidism lasting under 2 months. Criteria for exclusion of patients were uncontrolled infection, other autoimmune disease, pregnancy or lactation. Ten or more counts support this clonotype. CDR3 size: 11 residues. Germline-derived CDR1 and CDR2 are MNHEY and SMNVEV (reference sequence). Trimming shortened V by 6 bases and J by 7 bases, and 9 bases separated the two germline ends.

The sequenced sample consisted of peripheral blood or thyroid tissue (not recorded which). The TCR was taken from a woman aged 18-29 years with Graves' hyperthyroidism. The rearrangement uses TRBV27 and TRBJ1-1, with a possible D match to TRBD1 (5 bases). The CDR3 bases are TGTGCCAGCAGGGAAAGGGGTGAAGCTTTCTTT. Translating gives CASRERGEAFF.